This T cell receptor beta chain was documented in a study of T cell clonotyping in hematopoietic cell transplantation. Study-wide background: Cytoreduction preceded collection of pretransplant recipient samples.

Stated time point: recipient sample about 28 days before transplant, after cytoreduction. Profiled with immunoSEQ multiplex PCR; TCRdb holds only in-frame clones, not every one. The sample has roughly 80,000 clones, about 96% seen once. The CDR3 is 13 amino acids. CDR1 and CDR2 (germline): SGHRS, YFSETQ. V was pared by 4 bases and J by 4 bases, with 12 bases between. Study-level points and caveats: Pathologically expanded recipient clonotypes increased progressively from day 30 to day 180 as diversity fell. Broader posttransplant TCR repertoire diversity was predicted by graft donor and pretransplant recipient Inverse Simpson Index values. At the given depth, recipient repertoires were over 97% de novo clonotypes.

Notes on this clone: The target antigen is unknown.

The chain uses TRBV5-1 and TRBJ2-7, with D possibly matching TRBD1 (6 bases). The material was peripheral blood mononuclear cells, obtained before stem cell transplant. The sequence came from a woman aged 50 to 60 with acute myeloid leukemia. Some clones in this sample may be carry-over from other donors' samples. CDR3 sequence: CASSLGQQYEQYF. In DNA, the CDR3 is TGCGCCAGCAGCCTCGGACAGCAATACGAGCAGTACTTC.